Listed below are T cell receptor beta chains from one sample, sequenced in a study of OX40 agonist ivuxolimab in advanced cancers. The repertoire was sequenced with immunoSEQ multiplex PCR; TCRdb's copy has only in-frame clones and lacks some. The table includes 35,000 to 50,000 clones, 88% detected once. The sequencing here drew on CD4+ or CD8+ T cells sorted from blood, taken in a trial of the OX40 agonist ivuxolimab. These TCRs come from an adult with an advanced solid tumor such as melanoma, head and neck, liver or kidney cancer. Each CDR3 is given with its conserved first and last residue. The D gene is left open where the match is weak. Part of the rows lack a size; the others show once, few, many or a class for expanded clones.

length,V,J,D,size,CDR3,DNA
12,TRBV9,TRBJ1-2,-,few,CASTEGTHGYTF,TGTGCCAGCACCGAAGGAACCCATGGCTACACCTTC
13,TRBV9,TRBJ2-3,-,-,CASSPRAKDTQYF,TGTGCCAGCAGCCCCCGAGCGAAGGATACGCAGTATTTT
12,TRBV27,TRBJ2-5,-,-,CASRDPLETQYF,TGTGCCAGCCGAGACCCCTTGGAGACCCAGTACTTC
15,TRBV6-6,TRBJ1-5,TRBD1,once,CASSYSRQGDQPQHF,TGTGCCAGCAGTTACTCCCGACAGGGCGATCAGCCCCAGCATTTT
17,TRBV4-1,TRBJ2-7,-,-,CASSQGPTGYSVYEQYF,TGCGCCAGCAGCCAAGGCCCCACAGGGTATTCAGTCTACGAGCAGTACTTC
13,TRBV7-9,TRBJ2-7,-,-,CASSRRVDEEQYF,TGTGCCAGCTCTAGGAGGGTGGATGAAGAGCAGTACTTC
14,TRBV7-2,TRBJ1-5,-,-,CASSLGPGDQPQHF,TGTGCCAGCAGCTTAGGTCCGGGTGATCAGCCCCAGCATTTT
12,TRBV9,TRBJ2-1,-,-,CASSVGTGEQFF,TGTGCCAGCAGCGTAGGTACAGGGGAGCAGTTCTTC
13,TRBV5-5,TRBJ1-2,-,-,CASSPRGDYGYTF,TGTGCCAGCAGCCCGCGAGGGGACTATGGCTACACCTTC
15,TRBV10-2,TRBJ2-1,-,-,CASSESVRQFGEQFF,TGCGCCAGCAGTGAGTCGGTTCGACAGTTCGGTGAGCAGTTCTTC
13,TRBV19,TRBJ2-7,-,-,CASSTDSSYEQYF,TGTGCCAGTAGTACGGACAGCTCCTACGAGCAGTACTTC
14,TRBV6-5,TRBJ1-6,-,-,CASSYGQYNSPLHF,TGTGCCAGCAGTTACGGACAATATAATTCACCCCTCCACTTT
13,TRBV7-6,TRBJ1-2,-,-,CASSSSTNYGYTF,TGTGCCAGCAGCTCCTCCACTAACTATGGCTACACCTTC
16,TRBV9,TRBJ2-3,TRBD2,once,CASSTRTSGYTDTQYF,TGTGCCAGCAGCACCCGGACTAGCGGATACACAGATACGCAGTATTTT
15,TRBV11-2,TRBJ2-2,TRBD1,-,CASSLGDRASGELFF,TGTGCCAGCAGCTTAGGGGACAGGGCAAGCGGGGAGCTGTTTTTT
16,TRBV11-2,TRBJ1-4,-,-,CASSKWRDITGEKLFF,TGTGCCAGCAGCAAATGGCGGGACATTACGGGTGAAAAACTGTTTTTT
14,TRBV7-2,TRBJ1-2,TRBD1,-,CASSLAGQAYGYTF,TGTGCCAGCAGCTTAGCAGGACAGGCCTATGGCTACACCTTC
14,TRBV11-3,TRBJ2-1,TRBD1,-,CASSLGTVSHEQFF,TGTGCCAGCAGCTTGGGGACAGTTTCCCATGAGCAGTTCTTC
17,TRBV5-1,TRBJ2-2,TRBD1,-,CASGPPGQGLYTGELFF,TGCGCCAGCGGCCCTCCGGGACAGGGCCTTTACACCGGGGAGCTGTTTTTT
14,TRBV5-5,TRBJ1-5,-,-,CASSPDSGNQPQHF,TGTGCCAGCAGCCCCGACAGCGGCAATCAGCCCCAGCATTTT
13,TRBV27,TRBJ2-3,-,-,CASSFLSTDTQYF,TGTGCCAGCAGTTTCCTTAGCACAGATACGCAGTATTTT
15,TRBV7-6,TRBJ2-7,-,-,CASSLDEGFTYEQYF,TGTGCCAGCAGCTTAGACGAGGGCTTCACCTACGAGCAGTACTTC
13,TRBV6-6,TRBJ2-1,TRBD2,once,CASTQRGDNEQFF,TGTGCCAGCACCCAGCGGGGGGACAATGAGCAGTTCTTC
15,TRBV10-2,TRBJ1-6,-,-,CAIGQGDSRNSPLHF,TGCGCCATCGGCCAAGGGGATAGTAGGAATTCACCCCTCCACTTT
15,TRBV6-1,TRBJ1-5,-,-,CASSEGWGGNQPQHF,TGTGCCAGCAGTGAAGGATGGGGCGGAAATCAGCCCCAGCATTTT
13,TRBV19,TRBJ1-1,-,-,CASSIGLSSEAFF,TGTGCCAGTAGTATAGGATTGAGTTCTGAAGCTTTCTTT
14,TRBV7-6,TRBJ2-2,-,-,CASSSEPVQRELFF,TGTGCCAGCAGCTCGGAGCCGGTCCAGCGGGAGCTGTTTTTT
16,TRBV5-4,TRBJ1-1,-,-,CASSPRAAIQNTEAFF,TGTGCCAGCAGCCCACGGGCAGCCATCCAGAACACTGAAGCTTTCTTT
12,TRBV5-4,TRBJ2-3,-,few,CASIGGTDTQYF,TGTGCCAGCATCGGCGGCACAGATACGCAGTATTTT
14,TRBV27,TRBJ2-5,TRBD1,-,CASSSNRGPETQYF,TGTGCCAGCAGTTCAAACAGGGGGCCCGAGACCCAGTACTTC
13,TRBV27,TRBJ2-5,-,-,CASSPPGLWTQYF,TGTGCCAGCAGTCCACCGGGACTCTGGACCCAGTACTTC
12,TRBV5-1,TRBJ2-7,-,-,CASSLWGPEQYF,TGCGCCAGCAGCTTGTGGGGGCCCGAGCAGTACTTC
19,TRBV5-6,TRBJ2-3,TRBD2,-,CASSPRAASGGARTDTQYF,TGTGCCAGCAGCCCGCGGGCGGCTAGCGGGGGGGCCAGAACAGATACGCAGTATTTT
15,TRBV5-6,TRBJ1-1,-,-,CASSLGGEMSTEAFF,TGTGCCAGCAGCTTGGGTGGAGAGATGAGCACTGAAGCTTTCTTT
16,TRBV7-9,TRBJ2-1,-,-,CASSFRGGSSYNEQFF,TGTGCCAGCAGCTTCCGCGGTGGTAGCTCCTACAATGAGCAGTTCTTC
17,TRBV9,TRBJ2-3,TRBD2,-,CASSVGLAGGGTDTQYF,TGTGCCAGCAGCGTAGGACTAGCGGGGGGAGGGACAGATACGCAGTATTTT
11,TRBV10-3,TRBJ2-1,-,-,CAISEGNEQFF,TGTGCCATCAGTGAAGGCAATGAGCAGTTCTTC
16,TRBV19,TRBJ2-5,TRBD1,-,CASSMDRGGHQETQYF,TGTGCCAGTAGCATGGACAGGGGGGGTCACCAAGAGACCCAGTACTTC
17,TRBV7-9,TRBJ1-5,TRBD1,once,CASSSEQGAPGNQPQHF,TGTGCCAGCAGCTCAGAACAGGGGGCGCCGGGCAATCAGCCCCAGCATTTT
14,TRBV4-2,TRBJ1-1,-,-,CASTPVQLNTEAFF,TGTGCCAGCACCCCTGTCCAGTTGAACACTGAAGCTTTCTTT
10,TRBV27,TRBJ1-2,-,once,CASSRGGYTF,TGTGCCAGCAGTAGGGGTGGCTACACCTTC
13,TRBV5-4,TRBJ2-1,-,-,CASSPSGTYEQFF,TGTGCCAGCAGCCCATCGGGGACGTATGAGCAGTTCTTC
18,TRBV7-2,TRBJ2-7,-,-,CASSLTGQIVVKLNEQYF,TGTGCCAGCAGCTTAACCGGCCAGATAGTTGTAAAGCTCAACGAGCAGTACTTC
13,TRBV28,TRBJ1-1,-,-,CASSYNKNTEAFF,TGTGCCAGCAGCTATAACAAGAACACTGAAGCTTTCTTT
15,TRBV11-2,TRBJ2-2,-,few,CASSLGQGHTGELFF,TGTGCCAGCAGCTTAGGTCAGGGTCACACCGGGGAGCTGTTTTTT
14,TRBV5-4,TRBJ2-2,-,-,CASSQVQTTGELFF,TGCGCCAGCAGCCAAGTGCAGACCACCGGGGAGCTGTTTTTT
17,TRBV28,TRBJ2-3,-,-,CASSLPPESGYTDTQYF,TGTGCCAGCAGTTTACCCCCGGAGAGCGGGTACACAGATACGCAGTATTTT
15,TRBV7-2,TRBJ2-1,-,once,CASSSRGGLYNEQFF,TGTGCCAGCAGCTCAAGGGGGGGTCTCTACAATGAGCAGTTCTTC
15,TRBV9,TRBJ1-2,-,-,CASSARSDAGDGYTF,TGTGCCAGCAGCGCACGATCGGACGCAGGGGATGGCTACACCTTC
16,TRBV28,TRBJ1-2,-,-,CASSLTSGVGFYGYTF,TGTGCCAGCAGTCTTACATCGGGGGTGGGATTCTATGGCTACACCTTC
15,TRBV7-8,TRBJ1-5,-,-,CASSLPRGSNQPQHF,TGTGCCAGCAGCTTGCCCCGGGGTAGCAATCAGCCCCAGCATTTT
12,TRBV7-9,TRBJ1-1,-,few,CASSLRTAEAFF,TGTGCCAGCAGCTTAAGGACAGCTGAAGCTTTCTTT
14,TRBV9,TRBJ1-4,-,once,CASSQTATNEKLFF,TGTGCCAGCAGCCAGACCGCAACTAATGAAAAACTGTTTTTT
12,TRBV6-4,TRBJ1-5,-,-,CASSESGQPQHF,TGTGCCAGCAGTGAGTCTGGTCAGCCCCAGCATTTT
15,TRBV21-1,TRBJ1-1,-,-,CASSIMGGVKGEAFF,TGTGCCAGCAGCATTATGGGGGGTGTCAAGGGTGAAGCTTTCTTT
16,TRBV15,TRBJ2-2,-,-,CATSSRGGRNTGELFF,TGTGCCACCAGCTCTAGAGGTGGGAGGAACACCGGGGAGCTGTTTTTT
15,TRBV6-5,TRBJ2-7,-,-,CASSYSGGRPYEQYF,TGTGCCAGCAGTTACTCTGGGGGGCGCCCATACGAGCAGTACTTC
13,TRBV6-5,TRBJ1-5,-,-,CASSYSRNQPQHF,TGTGCCAGCAGTTACTCGAGAAATCAGCCCCAGCATTTT
12,TRBV7-9,TRBJ2-7,-,-,CASSFEGSEQYF,TGTGCCAGCAGCTTTGAAGGATCCGAGCAGTACTTC
14,TRBV27,TRBJ1-3,-,-,CASSLAGSGNTIYF,TGTGCCAGCAGTTTAGCGGGCTCTGGAAACACCATATATTTT